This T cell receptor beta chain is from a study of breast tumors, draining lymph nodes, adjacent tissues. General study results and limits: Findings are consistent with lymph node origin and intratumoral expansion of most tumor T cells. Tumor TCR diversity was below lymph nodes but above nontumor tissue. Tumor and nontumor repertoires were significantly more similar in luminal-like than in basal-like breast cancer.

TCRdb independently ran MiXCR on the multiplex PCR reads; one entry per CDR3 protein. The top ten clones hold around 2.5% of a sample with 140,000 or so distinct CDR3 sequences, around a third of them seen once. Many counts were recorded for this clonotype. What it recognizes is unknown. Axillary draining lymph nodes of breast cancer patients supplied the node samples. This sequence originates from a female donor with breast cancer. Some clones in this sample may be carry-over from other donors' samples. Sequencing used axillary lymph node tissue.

The CDR3 is CASSLGTGENSPLHF. CDR3 coding DNA: TGTGCCAGCAGCTTAGGGACAGGGGAAAATTCACCCCTCCACTTT. The chain joins TRBV7-6 to TRBJ1-6; 9 bases align to TRBD1. This CDR3 comprises 15 residues. With V trimmed by 1 base and J by 7 bases, 2 bases remained unmatched. In germline, CDR1 is SGHVS, CDR2 FNYEAQ.